This T cell receptor (beta chain) was identified in a study of blood T cell repertoires in COVID-19. Study in general: Samples representing acute and convalescent COVID-19 were sourced from the United States, Italy and Spain. PBMCs, B-cell-depleted T cells, or T cells were the source of the cDNA or gDNA that made up the material.

The V gene's germline CDR1 is SGHKS and CDR2 YYEKEE (reference sequence). This CDR3 is built from 15 residues. The V end lost 6 bases, the J end lost 0 bases, and 15 bases lay between the germline ends. Authors' methods: Reference gene primer amplification gave nucleated cell count estimates. Sequencing used immunoSEQ multiplex PCR; TCRdb keeps in-frame clones, though not all of them. That table is the source of V, J and clone size, and D and trimming were worked out from the DNA. Of hundreds of thousands of clones listed, 70% to 90% are singletons. Patients of the Seattle cohort, enrolled during active infection, were followed longitudinally.

The sequence was obtained from a man aged 18 to 29 with COVID-19, enrolled during active disease. The genes are TRBV5-5 and TRBJ1-1; D call uncertain. Sequenced sample: peripheral blood. CDR3 in DNA: TGTGCCAGCATCGGTCACTTAGTCATGAACACTGAAGCTTTCTTT. Encoded protein: CASIGHLVMNTEAFF.